This T cell receptor (beta chain) was captured in a study of long-term antiretroviral therapy in people with HIV. Findings and limits, study-wide: ART was followed by higher diversity that remained below transplant donor controls. Specimens of blood were obtained during about 2004 to 2018, possibly under older ART regimens.

Germline CDR1 and CDR2: LNHDA and SQIVND (reference sequence). Trimming took off 7 bases at V and 5 bases at J, with 20 bases between the two ends. CDR3 length: 15 amino acids. As to this clone: Its antigen is not identified.

Amounts of roughly 0.85-10 million cryopreserved PBMC were held in the samples before DNA extraction. An immunoSEQ assay, version v3.0, was performed at survey level. The repertoire was sequenced with immunoSEQ multiplex PCR; TCRdb's copy has only in-frame clones and lacks some. This sample has more than 7,000 clones, with around three quarters found just once. The sequence was obtained from a man aged 40-50 years with HIV. The gene calls are TRBV19 and TRBJ1-1; no reliable D call. Material: unsorted PBMCs, obtained 0.6 years before starting antiretroviral therapy. In nucleotides, the CDR3 is TGTGCCAGTACCCTCGGTGGCCTCCCTACTACTGAAGCTTTCTTT. It translates to CASTLGGLPTTEAFF.